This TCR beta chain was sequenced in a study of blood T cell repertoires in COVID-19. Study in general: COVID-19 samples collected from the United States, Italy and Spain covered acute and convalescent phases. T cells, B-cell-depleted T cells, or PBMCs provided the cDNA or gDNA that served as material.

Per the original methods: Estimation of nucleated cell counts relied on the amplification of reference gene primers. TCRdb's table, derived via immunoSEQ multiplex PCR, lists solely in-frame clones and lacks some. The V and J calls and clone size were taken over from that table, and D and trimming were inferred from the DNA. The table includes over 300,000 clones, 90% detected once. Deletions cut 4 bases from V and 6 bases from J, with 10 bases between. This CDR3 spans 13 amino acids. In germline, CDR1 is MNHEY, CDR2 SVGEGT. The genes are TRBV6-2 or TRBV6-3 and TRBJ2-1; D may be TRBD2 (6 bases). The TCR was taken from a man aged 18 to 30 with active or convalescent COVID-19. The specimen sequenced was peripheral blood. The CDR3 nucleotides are TGTGCCAGCAGTTTCGGGAGTTTCAATGAGCAGTTCTTC. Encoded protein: CASSFGSFNEQFF.